This is a list of T cell receptor beta chains from one sample in a study of shared clonotypes between healthy human individuals. Profiled with immunoSEQ multiplex PCR; TCRdb holds only in-frame clones, not every one. Found here are 1.5 million to 2.5 million clones, about 95% of them singletons; the top ten hold approximately 1.2%. Sequencing was done on a sample of naive CD8+ T cells sorted from blood. Every receptor here comes from a man younger than 30 in good health. Each CDR3 is given with its conserved first and last residue. The D gene is left open where the match is weak. Clone size is given for some rows only: seen once, a few or many times, or a class if the clone is expanded.

j_call d_call cdr3_length v_call clone_size cdr3_nt cdr3_aa
TRBJ2-7 NA 12 TRBV2 NA TGTGCCAGCAGTCAGGCAACCTACGAGCAGTACTTC CASSQATYEQYF
TRBJ1-4 NA 15 TRBV2 NA TGTGCCAGCAGTGAATTGGGAACATCAAATGAAAAACTGTTTTTT CASSELGTSNEKLFF
TRBJ1-2 TRBD1 12 TRBV27 NA TGTGCCAGCAGAGAGGGGGCGGAGGGCTACACCTTC CASREGAEGYTF
TRBJ1-1 TRBD1 19 TRBV4-3 NA TGCGCCAGCAGCCTAAGTGGCGTGGGGACAGGGGAAGTAGGCACTGAAGCTTTCTTT CASSLSGVGTGEVGTEAFF
TRBJ1-1 NA 15 TRBV25-1 NA TGTGCCAGCAGTGATACGGGTCCTCGGGACACTGAAGCTTTCTTT CASSDTGPRDTEAFF
TRBJ1-2 NA 14 TRBV29-1 NA TGCAGCGTTGAACCATCGGGGGTTGGCTATGGCTACACCTTC CSVEPSGVGYGYTF
TRBJ2-1 TRBD1 16 TRBV4-1 NA TGCGCCAGCAGCCAGATCTATATAAGACAGGGCAATGAGCAGTTCTTC CASSQIYIRQGNEQFF
TRBJ1-5 TRBD1 14 TRBV6-1 NA TGTGCCAGCAGAAACAGGGGCGGCAATCAGCCCCAGCATTTT CASRNRGGNQPQHF
TRBJ2-5 NA 15 TRBV9 NA TGTGCCAGCAGCCCAGCCGGGGGGCTTCAAGAGACCCAGTACTTC CASSPAGGLQETQYF
TRBJ2-3 TRBD1 16 TRBV7-9 NA TGTGCCAGCAGCGGACAGGGGGCCTTGAGCACAGATACGCAGTATTTT CASSGQGALSTDTQYF
TRBJ2-3 NA 14 TRBV27 NA TGTGCCAGCAGTTTAACGCTCGGAGCAGATACGCAGTATTTT CASSLTLGADTQYF
TRBJ1-1 NA 14 TRBV27 NA TGTGCCAGCAGTTTTTTGGGGGGTGGCACTGAAGCTTTCTTT CASSFLGGGTEAFF
TRBJ2-3 NA 17 TRBV7-9 NA TGTGCCAGCAGCTTAGGAGGACGGGGAACTAGCACAGATACGCAGTATTTT CASSLGGRGTSTDTQYF
TRBJ2-1 TRBD2 15 TRBV7-8 NA TGTGCCAGCAGCTTAGCCGGCGGGAGCACCAATGAGCAGTTCTTC CASSLAGGSTNEQFF
TRBJ1-2 TRBD1 16 TRBV27 NA TGTGCCAGCAGCCCGACCGGCACAGGGGGCGACTATGGCTACACCTTC CASSPTGTGGDYGYTF
TRBJ2-5 NA 16 TRBV7-2 once TGTGCCAGCAGCTCCATCTCTGACAGGAATCAAGAGACCCAGTACTTC CASSSISDRNQETQYF
TRBJ2-3 NA 14 TRBV9 NA TGTGCCAGCAGCGTATACGGGGGCACAGATACGCAGTATTTT CASSVYGGTDTQYF
TRBJ1-2 NA 13 TRBV6-4 once TGTGCCAGCAGTCCCCCTAGCTGGCATGGCTACACCTTC CASSPPSWHGYTF
TRBJ2-1 TRBD2 17 TRBV5-1 once TGCGCCAGCAGCCCCGAGACTAGCGGGGGTCCCTACAATGAGCAGTTCTTC CASSPETSGGPYNEQFF
TRBJ2-7 NA 13 TRBV19 NA TGTGCCAGTAGTATTCAGAACTCCTACGAGCAGTACTTC CASSIQNSYEQYF
TRBJ2-7 NA 16 TRBV2 NA TGTGCCAGCAGTGAAGGGGACGCCCCGCTCTCCTACGAGCAGTACTTC CASSEGDAPLSYEQYF
TRBJ2-1 TRBD1 15 TRBV4-1 once TGCGCCAGCAGCCAAGTGGGACAGTACGGCAATGAGCAGTTCTTC CASSQVGQYGNEQFF
TRBJ1-2 TRBD1 16 TRBV6-6 NA TGTGCCAGCAGTTACTCGGGGCAGGGGGCTAACTATGGCTACACCTTC CASSYSGQGANYGYTF